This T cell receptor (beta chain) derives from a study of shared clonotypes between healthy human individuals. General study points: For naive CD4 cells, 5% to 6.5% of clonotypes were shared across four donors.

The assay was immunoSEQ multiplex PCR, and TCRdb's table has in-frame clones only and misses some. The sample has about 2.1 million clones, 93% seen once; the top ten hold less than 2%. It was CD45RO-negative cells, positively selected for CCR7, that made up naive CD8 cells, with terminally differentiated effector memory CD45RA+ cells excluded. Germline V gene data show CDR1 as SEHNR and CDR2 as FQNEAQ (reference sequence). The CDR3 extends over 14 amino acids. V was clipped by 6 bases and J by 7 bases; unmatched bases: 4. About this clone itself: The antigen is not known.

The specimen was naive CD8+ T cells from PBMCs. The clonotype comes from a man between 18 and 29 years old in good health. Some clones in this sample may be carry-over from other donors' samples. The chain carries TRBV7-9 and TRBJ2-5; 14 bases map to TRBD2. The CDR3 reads CASSETSGRATQYF. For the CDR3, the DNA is TGTGCCAGCAGTGAGACTAGCGGGAGGGCGACCCAGTACTTC. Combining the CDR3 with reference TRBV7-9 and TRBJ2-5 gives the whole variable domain DTGVSQNPRHKITKRGQNVTFRCDPISEHNRLYWYRQTLGQGPEFLTYFQNEAQLEKSRLLSDRFSAERPKGSFSTLEIQRTEQGDSAMYLCASSETSGRATQYFGPGTRLLVL.